The clone carrying this T cell receptor (beta chain) was detected only a few times. The TCR cDNA carried a universal primer site and UMIs from 5'RACE template switching. TCRdb used MiXCR to reprocess the 5' RACE reads, holding one entry per CDR3 protein. Seen here are about 30,000 distinct CDR3 sequences, 6.3% observed once, and the top ten hold roughly 25%. Germline values: CDR1 SEHNR, CDR2 FQNEAQ (reference sequence). This CDR3 has 15 amino acids. Trimming at V came to 5 bases and at J to 1 base, leaving 5 bases not matched to a gene. The sample is drawn from a study of T cells after yellow fever vaccination. Study at large: CD3, CD45RA, CCR7 and CD95 were used to sort EM, EMRA, CM and Tscm memory subsets.

Whole-study findings and limits: Post-booster samples contained most primary-vaccination clones (approximately 96% CD4, about 90% CD8).

The clonotype was recovered from a man under 40 who received the YFV17D yellow fever vaccine. V usage is TRBV7-9 and J usage is TRBJ1-1, with 9 bases fitting TRBD1. The sample was PBMCs, either bulk or a sorted T-cell subset (CD4+, CD8+, memory, or dextramer-sorted; not recorded which), taken on the day of the yellow fever booster vaccination. The CDR3 loop is CASSPGQGWNTEAFF. The CDR3 DNA reads TGTGCCAGCAGCCCCGGACAGGGGTGGAACACTGAAGCTTTCTTT.